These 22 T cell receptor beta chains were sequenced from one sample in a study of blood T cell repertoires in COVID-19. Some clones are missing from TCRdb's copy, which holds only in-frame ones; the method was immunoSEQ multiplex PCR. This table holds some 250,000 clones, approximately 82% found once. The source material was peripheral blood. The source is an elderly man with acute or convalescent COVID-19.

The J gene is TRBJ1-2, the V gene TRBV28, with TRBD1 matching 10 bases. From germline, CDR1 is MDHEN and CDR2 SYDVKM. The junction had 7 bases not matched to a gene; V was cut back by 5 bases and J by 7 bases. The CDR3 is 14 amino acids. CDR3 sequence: CASSTGQGISGYTF. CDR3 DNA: TGTGCCAGCAGTACGGGACAGGGGATCTCTGGCTACACCTTC.

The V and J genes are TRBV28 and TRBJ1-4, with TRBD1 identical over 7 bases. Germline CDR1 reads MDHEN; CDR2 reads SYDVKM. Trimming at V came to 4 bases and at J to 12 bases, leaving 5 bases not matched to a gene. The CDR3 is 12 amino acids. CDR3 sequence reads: CASSSLGTELFF. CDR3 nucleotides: TGTGCCAGCAGTTCCCTAGGGACAGAACTGTTTTTT.

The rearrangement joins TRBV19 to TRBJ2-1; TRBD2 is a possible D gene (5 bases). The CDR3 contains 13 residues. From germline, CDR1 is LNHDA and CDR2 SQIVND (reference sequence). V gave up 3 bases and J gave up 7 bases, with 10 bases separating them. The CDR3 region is CASSIGEWNEQFF. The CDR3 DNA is TGTGCCAGTAGTATCGGGGAGTGGAATGAGCAGTTCTTC.

The CDR3 loop is CAIGLAGESDTQYF. Here the CDR3 DNA reads TGTGCCATCGGACTAGCGGGGGAGTCAGATACGCAGTATTTT. The chain has TRBV10-3 and TRBJ2-3; TRBD2 matches at 13 bases. The V gene end was trimmed by 8 bases and the J gene end by 4 bases; junction bases not matched to a gene: 3. The germline V gene encodes CDR1 ENHRY and CDR2 SYGVKD. This CDR3 contains 14 residues.

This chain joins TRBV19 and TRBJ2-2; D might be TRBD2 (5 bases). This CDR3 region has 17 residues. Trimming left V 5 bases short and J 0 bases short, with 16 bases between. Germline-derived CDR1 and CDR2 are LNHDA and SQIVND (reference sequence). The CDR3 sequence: CASSWDIAQPNTGELFF. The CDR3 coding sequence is TGTGCCAGTAGTTGGGATATAGCGCAACCGAACACCGGGGAGCTGTTTTTT. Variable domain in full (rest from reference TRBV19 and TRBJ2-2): DGGITQSPKYLFRKEGQNVTLSCEQNLNHDAMYWYRQDPGQGLRLIYYSQIVNDFQKGDIAEGYSVSREKKESFPLTVTSAQKNPTAFYLCASSWDIAQPNTGELFFGEGSRLTVL.

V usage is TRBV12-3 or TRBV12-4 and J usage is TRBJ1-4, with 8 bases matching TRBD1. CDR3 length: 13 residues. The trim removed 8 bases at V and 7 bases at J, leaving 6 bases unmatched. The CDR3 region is CASLRGQGEKLFF. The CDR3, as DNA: TGTGCCAGCCTCAGGGGGCAAGGTGAAAAACTGTTTTTT.

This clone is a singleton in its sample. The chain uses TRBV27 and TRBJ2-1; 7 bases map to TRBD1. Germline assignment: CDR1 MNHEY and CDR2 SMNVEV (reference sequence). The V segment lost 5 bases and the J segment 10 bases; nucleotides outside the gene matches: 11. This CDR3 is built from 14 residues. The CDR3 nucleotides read TGTGCCAGCAGTACCTTGACAGGGCTAAAGGAGCAGTTCTTC. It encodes CASSTLTGLKEQFF.

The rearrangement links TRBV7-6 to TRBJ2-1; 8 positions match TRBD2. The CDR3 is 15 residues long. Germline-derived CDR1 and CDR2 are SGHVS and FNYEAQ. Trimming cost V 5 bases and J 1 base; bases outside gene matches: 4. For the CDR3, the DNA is TGTGCCAGCAGCGGAACTAGCGGTTCCTACAATGAGCAGTTCTTC. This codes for CASSGTSGSYNEQFF.

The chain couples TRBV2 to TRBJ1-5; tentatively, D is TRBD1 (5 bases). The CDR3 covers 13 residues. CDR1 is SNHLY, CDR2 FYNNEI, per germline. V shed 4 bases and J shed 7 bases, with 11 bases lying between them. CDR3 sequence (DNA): TGTGCCAGCAGTGGGGGCGTAGGGCAGCCCCAGCATTTT. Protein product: CASSGGVGQPQHF.

CDR3 bases: TGTGCCAGCAGTGGCACGGGACTAGCGAAAGATACGCAGTATTTT. It encodes CASSGTGLAKDTQYF. This rearrangement joins TRBV27 to TRBJ2-3; 10 positions agree with TRBD2. The J segment lost 5 bases and the V segment lost 5 bases, leaving 7 bases of the junction unmatched. In germline, CDR1 is MNHEY, CDR2 SMNVEV (reference sequence). The CDR3 covers 15 residues.

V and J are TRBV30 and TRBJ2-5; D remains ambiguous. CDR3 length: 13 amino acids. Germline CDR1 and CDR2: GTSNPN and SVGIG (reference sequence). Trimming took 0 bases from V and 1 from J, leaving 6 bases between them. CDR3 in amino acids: CAWSVRLQETQYF. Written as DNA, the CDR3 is TGTGCCTGGAGTGTGAGACTCCAAGAGACCCAGTACTTC.

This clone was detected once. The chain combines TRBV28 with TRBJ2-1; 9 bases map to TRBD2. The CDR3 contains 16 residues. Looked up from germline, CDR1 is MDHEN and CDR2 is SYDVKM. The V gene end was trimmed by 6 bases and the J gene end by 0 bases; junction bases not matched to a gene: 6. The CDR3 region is CASSSTSGDSYNEQFF. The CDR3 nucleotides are TGTGCCAGCAGCTCGACTAGCGGAGACTCCTACAATGAGCAGTTCTTC.

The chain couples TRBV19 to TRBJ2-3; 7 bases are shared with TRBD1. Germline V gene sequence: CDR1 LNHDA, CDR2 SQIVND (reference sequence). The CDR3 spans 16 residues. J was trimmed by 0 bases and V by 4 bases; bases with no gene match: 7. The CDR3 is CASSTRQGSSTDTQYF. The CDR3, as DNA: TGTGCCAGTAGTACCCGACAGGGCTCCAGCACAGATACGCAGTATTTT.

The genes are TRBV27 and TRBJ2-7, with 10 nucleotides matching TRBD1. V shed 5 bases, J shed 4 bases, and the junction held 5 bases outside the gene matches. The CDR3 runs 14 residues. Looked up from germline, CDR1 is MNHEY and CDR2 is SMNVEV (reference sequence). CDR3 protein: CASSRQGASYEQYF. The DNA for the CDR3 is TGTGCCAGCAGTAGACAGGGGGCTAGTTACGAGCAGTACTTC.

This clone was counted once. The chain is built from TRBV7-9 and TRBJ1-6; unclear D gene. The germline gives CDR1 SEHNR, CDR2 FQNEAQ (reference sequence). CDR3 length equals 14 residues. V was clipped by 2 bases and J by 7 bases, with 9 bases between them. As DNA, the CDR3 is TGTGCCAGCAGCTTATCCACTCGGAATTCACCCCTCCACTTT. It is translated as CASSLSTRNSPLHF. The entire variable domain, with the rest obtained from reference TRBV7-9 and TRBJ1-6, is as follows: DTGVSQNPRHKITKRGQNVTFRCDPISEHNRLYWYRQTLGQGPEFLTYFQNEAQLEKSRLLSDRFSAERPKGSFSTLEIQRTEQGDSAMYLCASSLSTRNSPLHFGNGTRLTVT.

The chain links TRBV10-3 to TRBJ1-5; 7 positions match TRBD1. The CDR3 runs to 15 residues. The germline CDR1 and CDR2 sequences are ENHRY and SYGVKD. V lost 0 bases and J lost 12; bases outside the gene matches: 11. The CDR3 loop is CAISESNRGPQRQHF. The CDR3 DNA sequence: TGTGCCATCAGTGAGTCAAACAGGGGACCCCAACGCCAGCATTTT.

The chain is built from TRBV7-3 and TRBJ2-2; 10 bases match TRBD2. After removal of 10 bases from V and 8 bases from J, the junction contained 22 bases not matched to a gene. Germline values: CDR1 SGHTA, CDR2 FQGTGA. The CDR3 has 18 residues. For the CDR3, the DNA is TGTGCCAATCTACCCGGGCTAGCGGGAGATAGCTTGGGTGGGGAGCTGTTTTTT. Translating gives CANLPGLAGDSLGGELFF.

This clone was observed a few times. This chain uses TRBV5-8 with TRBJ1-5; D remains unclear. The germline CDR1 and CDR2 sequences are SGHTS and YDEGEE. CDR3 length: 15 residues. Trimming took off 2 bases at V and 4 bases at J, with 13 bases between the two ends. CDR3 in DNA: TGTGCCAGCAGCTTCGAAGCTGGGGAGAATCAGCCCCAGCATTTT. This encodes CASSFEAGENQPQHF.

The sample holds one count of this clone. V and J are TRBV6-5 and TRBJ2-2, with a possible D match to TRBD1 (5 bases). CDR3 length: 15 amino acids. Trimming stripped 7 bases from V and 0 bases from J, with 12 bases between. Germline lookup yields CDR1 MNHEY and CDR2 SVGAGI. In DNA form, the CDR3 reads TGTGCCAGCACCCTAAGGGGCACGAACACCGGGGAGCTGTTTTTT. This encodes CASTLRGTNTGELFF.

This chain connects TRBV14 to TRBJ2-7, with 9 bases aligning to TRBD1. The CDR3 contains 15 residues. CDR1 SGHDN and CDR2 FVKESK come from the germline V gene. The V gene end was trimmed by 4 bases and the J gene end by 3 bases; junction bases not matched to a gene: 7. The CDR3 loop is CASSLPGQGIYEQYF. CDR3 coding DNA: TGTGCCAGCAGCCTGCCGGGACAGGGCATCTACGAGCAGTACTTC.

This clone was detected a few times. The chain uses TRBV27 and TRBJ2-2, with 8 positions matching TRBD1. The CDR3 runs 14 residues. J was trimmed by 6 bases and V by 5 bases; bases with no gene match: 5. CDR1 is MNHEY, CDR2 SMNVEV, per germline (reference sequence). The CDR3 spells CASSEGQGSGELFF. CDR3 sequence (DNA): TGTGCCAGCAGTGAAGGACAGGGCTCCGGGGAGCTGTTTTTT.

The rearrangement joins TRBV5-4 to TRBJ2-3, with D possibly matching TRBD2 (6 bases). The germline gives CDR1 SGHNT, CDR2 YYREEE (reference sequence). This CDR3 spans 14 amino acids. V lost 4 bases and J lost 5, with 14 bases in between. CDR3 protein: CASSKRRGEDTQYF. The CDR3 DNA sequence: TGTGCCAGCAGCAAACGGCGGGGTGAAGATACGCAGTATTTT.